The clone carrying this TCR beta chain was seen a single time. This CDR3 is 15 amino acids long. The ends were cut back, 5 bases at V and 4 bases at J, with 17 bases in the middle. CDR1 is LNHNV, CDR2 YYDKDF, per germline (reference sequence). This specimen belongs to a study of blood T cell repertoires in COVID-19. Profiled with immunoSEQ multiplex PCR; TCRdb holds only in-frame clones, not every one. The profile shows 100,000 or so clones, roughly 76% of them singletons. Sequencing input: peripheral blood. The source of this sequence is a woman aged 65 to 85 with acute or convalescent COVID-19. V gene TRBV15 combines with J gene TRBJ2-5, with D perhaps matching TRBD2 (6 bases). CDR3 region: CATSPPAGGRETQYF. The CDR3 nucleotides read TGTGCCACCAGCCCTCCCGCCGGGGGAAGAGAGACCCAGTACTTC.